One and the same sample provided the 16 T cell receptor beta chains below, sequenced in a study of OX40 agonist ivuxolimab in advanced cancers. Using immunoSEQ multiplex PCR, the repertoire was profiled, and TCRdb retains in-frame clones only, with some absent. Of roughly 55,000 clones in the sample, approximately 80% were seen once. This material consisted of CD4+ or CD8+ T cells sorted from blood, taken in a trial of the OX40 agonist ivuxolimab. All receptors derive from an adult with an advanced solid tumor such as melanoma, head and neck, liver or kidney cancer.

The rearrangement links TRBV19 to TRBJ1-5; no clear D gene. CDR3 length: 16 amino acids. The germline V gene encodes CDR1 LNHDA and CDR2 SQIVND (reference sequence). V was shortened by 5 bases and J by 2 bases, with 16 bases between the two germline ends. The CDR3 bases are TGTGCCAGTAGTCCTACGCGAGGGAAGGGCAATCAGCCCCAGCATTTT. As protein: CASSPTRGKGNQPQHF.

Only a few counts were recorded for this clone. The chain uses TRBV6-5 and TRBJ1-3; the D gene is possibly TRBD1 (5 bases). V lost 6 bases and J 0 bases, leaving 9 bases between the germline ends. This CDR3 is 14 amino acids long. In germline, CDR1 is MNHEY, CDR2 SVGAGI. CDR3 in DNA: TGTGCCAGCAGCGACAGTCTCTCTGGAAACACCATATATTTT. It translates to CASSDSLSGNTIYF.

The chain is built from TRBV2 and TRBJ2-2, with 7 bases identical to TRBD1. Germline V lookup: CDR1 SNHLY, CDR2 FYNNEI. The length of the CDR3 is 16 residues. Trimming cost V 4 bases and J 0 bases; bases outside gene matches: 5. The DNA for the CDR3 is TGTGCCAGCAGTGCGGTAGGGGGCGCGAACACCGGGGAGCTGTTTTTT. Protein: CASSAVGGANTGELFF. The whole variable domain, remainder taken from reference TRBV2 and TRBJ2-2, is EPEVTQTPSHQVTQMGQEVILRCVPISNHLYFYWYRQILGQKVEFLVSFYNNEISEKSEIFDDQFSVERPDGSNFTLKIRSTKLEDSAMYFCASSAVGGANTGELFFGEGSRLTVL.

The chain combines TRBV27 with TRBJ2-7; 8 bases are shared with TRBD1. CDR3 length: 15 amino acids. Germline V CDR1 and CDR2: MNHEY, SMNVEV (reference sequence). The V gene end was trimmed by 5 bases and the J gene end by 2 bases; junction bases not matched to a gene: 8. The DNA of the CDR3 is TGTGCCAGCAGTCCCCAGGGGGCGGGGCCCTACGAGCAGTACTTC. Translation gives CASSPQGAGPYEQYF.

The chain combines TRBV11-2 with TRBJ2-1, with TRBD2 identical over 7 bases. The germline gives CDR1 SGHAT, CDR2 FQNNGV. J lost 4 bases, V lost 3 bases, and 9 bases had no gene match. The CDR3 is made up of 16 amino acids. Here the CDR3 reads CASSFPSGLPYNEQFF. Here the CDR3 DNA reads TGTGCCAGCAGCTTCCCTTCGGGACTACCTTACAATGAGCAGTTCTTC.

V and J are TRBV9 and TRBJ1-2; D unclear. V was cut by 0 bases and J by 4 bases, with 7 bases left in between. The CDR3 contains 13 residues. The germline gives CDR1 SGDLS, CDR2 YYNGEE. In DNA, the CDR3 is TGTGCCAGCAGCGTAGGGGCGTCCTATGGCTACACCTTC. Residues: CASSVGASYGYTF.

About this clone itself: Within the sample, other DNA sequences also encode this same CDR3. The chain combines TRBV6-6 with TRBJ1-5; tentative D call: TRBD1 (5 bases). This CDR3 is 15 amino acids long. V shed 1 base and J shed 4 bases, with 11 bases lying between them. In germline, CDR1 is MNHNY, CDR2 SVGAGI (reference sequence). The CDR3 region has the DNA TGTGCCAGCAGTTACTTGGGGGTTGGGAATCAGCCCCAGCATTTT. Translation gives CASSYLGVGNQPQHF.

J is TRBJ2-5 and V is TRBV19, with TRBD1 matching 8 bases. There are 17 residues in the CDR3. V was pared by 8 bases and J by 2 bases, with 16 bases of the junction left unmatched. Germline values: CDR1 LNHDA, CDR2 SQIVND (reference sequence). The CDR3 protein is CASGRSRGNRGQETQYF. In DNA form, the CDR3 reads TGTGCCAGTGGAAGGAGTAGGGGGAACAGGGGGCAAGAGACCCAGTACTTC.

This chain links TRBV6-1 with TRBJ2-2; D uncertain. The V gene's germline CDR1 is MNHNS and CDR2 SASEGT. Between the trimmed V and J ends, which lost 4 bases and 0 bases, there was a span of 12 bases. This CDR3 comprises 16 residues. The CDR3 DNA sequence: TGTGCCAGCAGTGGGAGTCTCCCCTCGAACACCGGGGAGCTGTTTTTT. Its translation: CASSGSLPSNTGELFF.

The chain uses TRBV5-6 and TRBJ1-5; D is undetermined. Trimming cost V 4 bases and J 4 bases, with 6 bases left between them. This CDR3 spans 12 amino acids. Germline-derived CDR1 and CDR2 are SGHDT and YYEEEE. The CDR3 nucleotides are TGTGCCAGCAGCATTACTAATCAGCCCCAGCATTTT. It specifies CASSITNQPQHF.

CDR3: CAWSAAPHTDTQYF. The DNA of the CDR3 is TGTGCCTGGAGTGCAGCCCCCCACACAGATACGCAGTATTTT. V gene TRBV30 combines with J gene TRBJ2-3; D remains ambiguous. The CDR3 length is 14 residues. Germline CDR1 is GTSNPN and CDR2 is SVGIG (reference sequence). V lost 1 base and J lost 2, with 10 bases in between.

V and J are TRBV9 and TRBJ2-1, with 13 positions matching TRBD2. J lost 7 bases, V lost 3 bases, and 4 bases had no gene match. There are 15 residues in the CDR3. The germline CDR1 and CDR2 sequences are SGDLS and YYNGEE. The CDR3 DNA sequence: TGTGCCAGCAGCGCCCGGACTAGCGGGAGAAATGAGCAGTTCTTC. Its protein product is CASSARTSGRNEQFF.

The V call is TRBV19, the J call TRBJ2-1; 8 nucleotides align to TRBD2. The V and J ends lost 5 bases and 0 bases, in that order; junction bases with no gene match: 6. This CDR3 has 16 amino acids. Germline V gives CDR1 LNHDA, CDR2 SQIVND (reference sequence). CDR3 DNA sequence: TGTGCCAGTAGTGGTAGCGGGATAATCTCCTACAATGAGCAGTTCTTC. Translation gives CASSGSGIISYNEQFF.

The chain carries TRBV5-4 and TRBJ2-2; weak D call: TRBD2 (6 bases). V gave up 3 bases and J gave up 3 bases, with 12 bases separating them. Looked up from germline, CDR1 is SGHNT and CDR2 is YYREEE (reference sequence). The CDR3 runs to 15 residues. The DNA for the CDR3 is TGTGCCAGCAGCTGGAGGGCCCTGGACACCGGGGAGCTGTTTTTT. It is translated as CASSWRALDTGELFF.

V and J are TRBV28 and TRBJ1-2; D unresolved. Trimming pared 3 bases from V and 5 bases from J, leaving 10 bases between. Germline V lookup: CDR1 MDHEN, CDR2 SYDVKM. The CDR3 runs 13 residues. The CDR3 nucleotides read TGTGCCAGCAGTTTGGTACAGAGTTATGGCTACACCTTC. Residues: CASSLVQSYGYTF.

CDR3 protein: CASSPDGTYNQPQHF. For the CDR3, the DNA is TGTGCCAGCAGCCCCGACGGCACGTACAATCAGCCCCAGCATTTT. This sequence joins TRBV6-1 and TRBJ1-5; D gene unclear. Germline values: CDR1 MNHNS, CDR2 SASEGT. The CDR3 has 15 amino acids. V was cut by 6 bases and J by 3 bases, with 15 bases left in between.